Below, one TCR beta chain is given with its context. The sample is drawn from a study of blood T cells in healthy people across ages. Germline values: CDR1 SGHAT, CDR2 FQNNGV. With 3 bases removed from V and 6 bases from J, the gap between germline ends came to 6 bases. The CDR3 extends over 12 amino acids. Combining a sample-barcoded 5' primer with a J-beta primer mix, a second PCR ran for roughly 6 to 12 cycles. TCRdb reprocessed the 5' RACE reads with MiXCR, giving one entry per CDR3 protein. This table has about 770,000 distinct CDR3 sequences, approximately 48% appearing once. Those donating, healthy Caucasian individuals from Russia, were aged about 6 to 90.

V usage is TRBV11-2 and J usage is TRBJ2-1, with D unresolved. This clonotype originated in a man aged 55 to 70 in good health. The material sequenced was blood. Here the CDR3 DNA reads TGTGCCAGCAGCTTCGTGGGCAATGAGCAGTTCTTC. This sequence encodes CASSFVGNEQFF.